This TCR beta chain comes out of a study of cytomegalovirus exposure and HLA in healthy donors. Vbeta (60) and Jbeta (13) primers were used in the PCR. The data were produced by immunoSEQ multiplex PCR, yet TCRdb's version contains in-frame clones alone and is incomplete. This listing includes about 110,000 clones. The CDR3 has 15 residues. Germline assignment: CDR1 SEHNR and CDR2 FQNEAQ (reference sequence). V lost 5 bases and J lost 1, with 14 bases in between. The material sequenced was PBMCs. The source is a man under 40 in good health and CMV-seronegative. This chain joins TRBV7-9 and TRBJ1-1; D may be TRBD1 (5 bases). In DNA, the CDR3 is TGTGCCAGCAGCCGACCCCGGGGGGGGAACACTGAAGCTTTCTTT. It yields the protein CASSRPRGGNTEAFF.